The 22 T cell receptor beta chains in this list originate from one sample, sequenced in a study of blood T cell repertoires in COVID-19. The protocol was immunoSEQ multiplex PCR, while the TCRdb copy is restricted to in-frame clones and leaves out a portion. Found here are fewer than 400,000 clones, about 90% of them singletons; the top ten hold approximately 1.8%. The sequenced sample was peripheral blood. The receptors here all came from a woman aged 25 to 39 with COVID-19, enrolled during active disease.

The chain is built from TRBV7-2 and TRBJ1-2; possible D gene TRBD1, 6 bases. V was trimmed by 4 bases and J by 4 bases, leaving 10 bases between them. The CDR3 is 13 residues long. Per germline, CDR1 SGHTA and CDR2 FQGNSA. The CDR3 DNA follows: TGTGCCAGCAGCTCAGGACAGACCTATGGCTACACCTTC. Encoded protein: CASSSGQTYGYTF.

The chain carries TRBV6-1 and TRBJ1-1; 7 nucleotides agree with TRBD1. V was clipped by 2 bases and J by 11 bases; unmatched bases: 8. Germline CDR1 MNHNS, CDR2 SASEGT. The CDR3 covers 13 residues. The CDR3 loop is CASSEQRQGRAFF. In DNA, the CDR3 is TGTGCCAGCAGTGAACAAAGACAGGGACGTGCTTTCTTT.

Here the CDR3 reads CASSSPGTGLQPQHF. CDR3 nucleotides: TGTGCCAGCAGTAGTCCCGGGACAGGGCTTCAGCCCCAGCATTTT. V is TRBV28 and J is TRBJ1-5; 9 nucleotides match TRBD1. CDR1 is MDHEN, CDR2 SYDVKM, per germline. CDR3 length equals 15 residues. V trimming: 5 bases; J trimming: 6 bases; junction bases outside the gene matches: 8.

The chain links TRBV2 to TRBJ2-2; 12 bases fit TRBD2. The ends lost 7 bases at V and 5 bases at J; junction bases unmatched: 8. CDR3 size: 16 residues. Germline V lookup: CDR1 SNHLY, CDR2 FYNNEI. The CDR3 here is CASILAGGPGTGELFF. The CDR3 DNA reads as TGTGCCAGCATTCTAGCGGGGGGGCCTGGGACCGGGGAGCTGTTTTTT.

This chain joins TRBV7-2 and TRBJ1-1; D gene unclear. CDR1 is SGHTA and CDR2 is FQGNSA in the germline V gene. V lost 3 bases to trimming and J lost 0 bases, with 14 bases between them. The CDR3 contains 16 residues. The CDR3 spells CASSFLASGLNTEAFF. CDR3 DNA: TGTGCCAGCAGCTTCTTAGCCTCCGGTTTGAACACTGAAGCTTTCTTT.

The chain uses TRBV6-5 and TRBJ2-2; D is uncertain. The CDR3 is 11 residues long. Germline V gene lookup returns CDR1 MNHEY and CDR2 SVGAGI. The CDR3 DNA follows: TGTGCTAGCTCCGGTACCGGGGAGCTGTTTTTT. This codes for CASSGTGELFF.

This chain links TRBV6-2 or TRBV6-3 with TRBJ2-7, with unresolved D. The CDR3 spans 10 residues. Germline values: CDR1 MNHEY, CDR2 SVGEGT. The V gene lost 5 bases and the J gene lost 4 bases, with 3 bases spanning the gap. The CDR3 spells CASSRYEQYF. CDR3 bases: TGTGCCAGCAGTCGTTACGAGCAGTACTTC.

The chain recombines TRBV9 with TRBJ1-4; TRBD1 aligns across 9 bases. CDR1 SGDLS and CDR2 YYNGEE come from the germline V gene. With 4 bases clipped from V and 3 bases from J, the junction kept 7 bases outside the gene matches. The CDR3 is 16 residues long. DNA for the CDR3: TGTGCCAGCAGCCCGGGACAGGGAGAAGCTAATGAAAAACTGTTTTTT. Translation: CASSPGQGEANEKLFF. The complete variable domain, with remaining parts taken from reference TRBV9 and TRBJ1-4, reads DSGVTQTPKHLITATGQRVTLRCSPRSGDLSVYWYQQSLDQGLQFLIQYYNGEERAKGNILERFSAQQFPDLHSELNLSSLELGDSALYFCASSPGQGEANEKLFFGSGTQLSVL.

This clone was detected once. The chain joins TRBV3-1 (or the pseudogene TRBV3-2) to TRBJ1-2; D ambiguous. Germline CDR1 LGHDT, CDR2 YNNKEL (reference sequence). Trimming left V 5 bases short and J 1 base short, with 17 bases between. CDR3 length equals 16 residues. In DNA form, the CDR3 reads TGTGCCAGCAGCTCTCCGGGTCGTGCCTATAACTATGGCTACACCTTC. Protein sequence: CASSSPGRAYNYGYTF.

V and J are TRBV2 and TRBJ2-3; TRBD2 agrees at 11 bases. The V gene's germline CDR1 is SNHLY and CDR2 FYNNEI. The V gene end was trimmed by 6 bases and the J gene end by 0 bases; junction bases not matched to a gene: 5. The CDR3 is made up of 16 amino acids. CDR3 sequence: CASRARLAGSTDTQYF. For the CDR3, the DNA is TGTGCCAGCAGGGCCCGACTAGCGGGGAGCACAGATACGCAGTATTTT. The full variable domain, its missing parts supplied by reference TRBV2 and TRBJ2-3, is EPEVTQTPSHQVTQMGQEVILRCVPISNHLYFYWYRQILGQKVEFLVSFYNNEISEKSEIFDDQFSVERPDGSNFTLKIRSTKLEDSAMYFCASRARLAGSTDTQYFGPGTRLTVL.

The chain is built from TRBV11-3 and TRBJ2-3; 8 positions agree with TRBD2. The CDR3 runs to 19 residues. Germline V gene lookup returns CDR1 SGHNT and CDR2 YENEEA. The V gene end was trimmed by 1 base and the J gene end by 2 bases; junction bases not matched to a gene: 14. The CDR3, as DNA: TGTGCCAGCAGCTTAGGTCGCCGTTCTGCGGGGGGAACCACAGATACGCAGTATTTT. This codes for CASSLGRRSAGGTTDTQYF.

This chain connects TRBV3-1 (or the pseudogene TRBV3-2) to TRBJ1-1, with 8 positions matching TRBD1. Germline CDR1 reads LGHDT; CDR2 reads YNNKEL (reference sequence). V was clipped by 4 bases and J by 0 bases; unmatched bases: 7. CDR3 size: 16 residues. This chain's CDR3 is CASSLNRGTMNTEAFF. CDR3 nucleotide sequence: TGTGCCAGCAGCCTCAACAGGGGGACCATGAACACTGAAGCTTTCTTT.

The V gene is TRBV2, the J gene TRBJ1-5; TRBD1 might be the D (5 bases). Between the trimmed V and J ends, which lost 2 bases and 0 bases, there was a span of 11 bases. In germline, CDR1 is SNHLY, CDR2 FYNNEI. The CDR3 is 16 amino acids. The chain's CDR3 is CASSERDFRSNQPQHF. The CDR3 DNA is TGTGCCAGCAGTGAAAGGGACTTTCGTAGCAATCAGCCCCAGCATTTT.

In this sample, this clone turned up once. The DNA of the CDR3 is TGTGCCAGCAGCCGGAAAGACGGAGGAATCACTGAAGCTTTCTTT. Translating gives CASSRKDGGITEAFF. The genes are TRBV4-2 and TRBJ1-1; D gene uncertain. Germline V gene data show CDR1 as LGHNA and CDR2 as YNFKEQ. V was trimmed by 4 bases and J by 4 bases, leaving 16 bases between them. The CDR3 covers 15 residues.

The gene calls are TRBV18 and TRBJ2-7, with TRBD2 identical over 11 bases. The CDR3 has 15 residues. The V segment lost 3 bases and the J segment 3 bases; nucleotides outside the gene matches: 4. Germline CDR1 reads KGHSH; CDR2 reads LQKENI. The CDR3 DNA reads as TGTGCCAGCTCACCCGCCGGGACTAGCGGCTACGAGCAGTACGTC. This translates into CASSPAGTSGYEQYV.

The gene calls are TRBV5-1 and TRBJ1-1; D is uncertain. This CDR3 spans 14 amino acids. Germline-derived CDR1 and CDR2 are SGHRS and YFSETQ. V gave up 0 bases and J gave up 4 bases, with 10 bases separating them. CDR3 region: CASSLGHSPTEAFF. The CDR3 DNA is TGCGCCAGCAGCTTGGGACACTCGCCCACTGAAGCTTTCTTT.

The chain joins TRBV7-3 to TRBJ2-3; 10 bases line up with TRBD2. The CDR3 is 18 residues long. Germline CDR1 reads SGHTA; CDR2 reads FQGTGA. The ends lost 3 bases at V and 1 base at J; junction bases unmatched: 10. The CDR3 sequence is CASSFRPATSGGTDTQYF. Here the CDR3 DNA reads TGTGCCAGCAGCTTCCGACCCGCAACTAGCGGGGGCACAGATACGCAGTATTTT.

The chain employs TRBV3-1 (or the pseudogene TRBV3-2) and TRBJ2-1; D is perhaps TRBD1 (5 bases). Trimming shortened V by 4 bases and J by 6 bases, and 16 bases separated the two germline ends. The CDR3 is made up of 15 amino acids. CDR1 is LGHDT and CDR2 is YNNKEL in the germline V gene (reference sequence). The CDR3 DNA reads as TGTGCCAGCAGCCCTCTTCTGGGGCAGCCCAATGAGCAGTTCTTC. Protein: CASSPLLGQPNEQFF.

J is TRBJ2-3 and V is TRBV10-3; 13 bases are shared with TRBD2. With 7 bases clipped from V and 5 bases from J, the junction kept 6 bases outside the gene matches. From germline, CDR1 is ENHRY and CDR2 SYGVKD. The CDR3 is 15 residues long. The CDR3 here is CAITHGLAGVDTQYF. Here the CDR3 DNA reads TGTGCCATCACCCATGGACTAGCGGGAGTAGATACGCAGTATTTT.

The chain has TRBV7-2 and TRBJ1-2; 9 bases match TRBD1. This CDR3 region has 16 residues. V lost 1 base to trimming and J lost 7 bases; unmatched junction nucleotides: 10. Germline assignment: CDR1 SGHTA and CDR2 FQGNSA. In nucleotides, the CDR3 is TGTGCCAGCAGCTTAGGTCCCACAGGGGGCGTTGGTGGCTACACCTTC. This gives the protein CASSLGPTGGVGGYTF.

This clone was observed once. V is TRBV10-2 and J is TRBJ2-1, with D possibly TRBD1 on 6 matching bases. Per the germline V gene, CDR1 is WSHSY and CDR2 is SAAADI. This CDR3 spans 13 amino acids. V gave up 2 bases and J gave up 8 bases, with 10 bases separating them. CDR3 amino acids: CASSELQGDEQFF. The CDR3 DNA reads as TGCGCCAGCAGTGAGCTACAGGGAGATGAGCAGTTCTTC.

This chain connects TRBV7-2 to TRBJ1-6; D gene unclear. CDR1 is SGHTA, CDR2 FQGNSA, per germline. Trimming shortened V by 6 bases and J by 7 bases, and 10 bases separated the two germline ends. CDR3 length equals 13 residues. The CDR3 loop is CASRYDGNSPLHF. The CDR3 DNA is TGTGCCAGCAGGTATGACGGGAATTCACCCCTCCACTTT.